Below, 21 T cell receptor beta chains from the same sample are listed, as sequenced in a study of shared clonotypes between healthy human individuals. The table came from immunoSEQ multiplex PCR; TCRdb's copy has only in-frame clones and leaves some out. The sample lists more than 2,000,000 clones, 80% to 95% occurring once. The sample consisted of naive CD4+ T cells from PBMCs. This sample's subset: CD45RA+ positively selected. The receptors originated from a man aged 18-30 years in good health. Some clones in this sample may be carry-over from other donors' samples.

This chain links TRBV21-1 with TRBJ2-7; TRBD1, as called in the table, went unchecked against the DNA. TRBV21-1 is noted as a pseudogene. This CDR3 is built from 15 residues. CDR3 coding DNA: TGTGCCAGCAGCAGGTCGACAGGGGTAGGCTACGAGCAGTACTTC. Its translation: CASSRSTGVGYEQYF.

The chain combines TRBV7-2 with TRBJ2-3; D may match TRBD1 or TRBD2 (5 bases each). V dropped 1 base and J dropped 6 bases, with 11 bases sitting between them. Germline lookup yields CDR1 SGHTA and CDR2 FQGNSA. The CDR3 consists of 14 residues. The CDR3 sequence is CASSLVSGLDTQYF. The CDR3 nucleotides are TGTGCCAGCAGCTTAGTATCGGGGCTGGATACGCAGTATTTT.

CDR3 loop: CASSPPGQGIYEQYF. CDR3 nucleotide sequence: TGTGCCAGCAGCCCGCCGGGACAGGGCATCTACGAGCAGTACTTC. The rearrangement joins TRBV7-2 to TRBJ2-7, with 9 bases aligning to TRBD1. With 5 bases clipped from V and 3 bases from J, the junction kept 8 bases outside the gene matches. The length of the CDR3 is 15 residues. Germline lookup yields CDR1 SGHTA and CDR2 FQGNSA. Drawing the rest from reference TRBV7-2 and TRBJ2-7, the complete variable domain is GAGVSQSPSNKVTEKGKDVELRCDPISGHTALYWYRQSLGQGLEFLIYFQGNSAPDKSGLPSDRFSAERTGGSVSTLTIQRTQQEDSAVYLCASSPPGQGIYEQYFGPGTRLTVT.

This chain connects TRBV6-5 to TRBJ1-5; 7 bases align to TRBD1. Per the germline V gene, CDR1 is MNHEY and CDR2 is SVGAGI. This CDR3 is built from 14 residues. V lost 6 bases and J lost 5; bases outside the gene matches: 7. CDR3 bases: TGTGCCAGCAGAAAACAGGGGTGGGATCAGCCCCAGCATTTT. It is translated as CASRKQGWDQPQHF.

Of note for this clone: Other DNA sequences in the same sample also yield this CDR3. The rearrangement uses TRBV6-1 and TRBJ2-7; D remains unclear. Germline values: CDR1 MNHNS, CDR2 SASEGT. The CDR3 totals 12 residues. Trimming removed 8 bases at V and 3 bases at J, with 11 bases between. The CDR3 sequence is CASSEGVYEQYF. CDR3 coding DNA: TGTGCCAGCTCGGAAGGAGTCTACGAGCAGTACTTC.

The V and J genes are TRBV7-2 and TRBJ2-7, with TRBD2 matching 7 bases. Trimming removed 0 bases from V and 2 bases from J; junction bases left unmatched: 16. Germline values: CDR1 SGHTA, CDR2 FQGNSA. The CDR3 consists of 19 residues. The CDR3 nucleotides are TGTGCCAGCAGCTTAGCCGGAGGCGGCGGGAGTTATGGAGCCTACGAGCAGTACTTC. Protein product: CASSLAGGGGSYGAYEQYF.

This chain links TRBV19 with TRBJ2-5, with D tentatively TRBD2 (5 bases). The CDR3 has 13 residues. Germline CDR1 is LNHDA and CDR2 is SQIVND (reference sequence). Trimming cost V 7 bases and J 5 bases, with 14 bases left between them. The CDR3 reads CASNRGRRETQYF. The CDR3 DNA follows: TGTGCCAGTAATCGGGGTCGGAGGGAGACCCAGTACTTC.

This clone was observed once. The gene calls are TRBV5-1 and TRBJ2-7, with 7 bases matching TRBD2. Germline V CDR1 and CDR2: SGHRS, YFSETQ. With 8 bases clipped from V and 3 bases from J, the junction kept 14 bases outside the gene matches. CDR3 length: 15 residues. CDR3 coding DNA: TGCGCCAGTAGGTTAGGAAGCGGGAATTTCTACGAGCAGTACTTC. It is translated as CASRLGSGNFYEQYF.

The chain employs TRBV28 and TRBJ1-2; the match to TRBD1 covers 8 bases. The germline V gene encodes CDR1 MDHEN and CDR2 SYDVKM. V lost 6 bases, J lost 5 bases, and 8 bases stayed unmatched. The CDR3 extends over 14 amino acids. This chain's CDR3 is CASSPPRGPYGYTF. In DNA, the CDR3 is TGTGCCAGCAGCCCCCCCAGGGGGCCTTATGGCTACACCTTC.

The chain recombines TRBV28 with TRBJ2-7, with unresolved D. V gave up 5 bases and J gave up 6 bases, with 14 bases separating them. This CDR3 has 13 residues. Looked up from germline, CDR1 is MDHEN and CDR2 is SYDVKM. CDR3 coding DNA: TGTGCCAGCAGTGAGACTCCCTTTCGCGAGCAGTACTTC. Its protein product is CASSETPFREQYF.

CDR3 sequence (DNA): TGTGCCAGCAGTCCCCGGTCAGGGACCTCACCCCTCCACTTT. This gives the protein CASSPRSGTSPLHF. The chain combines TRBV2 with TRBJ1-6; D might be TRBD1 (5 bases). The CDR3 has 14 amino acids. CDR1 SNHLY and CDR2 FYNNEI come from the germline V gene. V lost 5 bases, J lost 10 bases, and 15 bases lay in between.

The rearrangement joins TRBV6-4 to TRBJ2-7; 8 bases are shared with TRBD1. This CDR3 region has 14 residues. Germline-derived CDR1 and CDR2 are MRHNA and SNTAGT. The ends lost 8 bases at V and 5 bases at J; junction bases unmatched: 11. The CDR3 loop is CASSAATGVHEQYF. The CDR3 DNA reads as TGTGCCAGCTCCGCCGCGACAGGGGTCCACGAGCAGTACTTC.

CDR3 loop: CASSSPSSGRAGYNEQFF. For the CDR3, the DNA is TGCGCCAGCAGCTCCCCATCTAGCGGGAGGGCTGGTTACAATGAGCAGTTCTTC. The chain combines TRBV5-1 with TRBJ2-1; 12 nucleotides agree with TRBD2. The CDR3 sequence is 18 residues long. J lost 4 bases, V lost 3 bases, and 11 bases had no gene match. Germline CDR1 SGHRS, CDR2 YFSETQ. The full variable domain, with the rest looked up from reference TRBV5-1 and TRBJ2-1, is KAGVTQTPRYLIKTRGQQVTLSCSPISGHRSVSWYQQTPGQGLQFLFEYFSETQRNKGNFPGRFSGRQFSNSRSEMNVSTLELGDSALYLCASSSPSSGRAGYNEQFFGPGTRLTVL.

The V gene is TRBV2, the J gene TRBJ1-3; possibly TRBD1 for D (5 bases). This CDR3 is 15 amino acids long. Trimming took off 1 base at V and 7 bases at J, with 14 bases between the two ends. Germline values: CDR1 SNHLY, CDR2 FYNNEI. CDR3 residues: CASSEGAREGNTIYF. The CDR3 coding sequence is TGTGCCAGCAGTGAAGGTGCCAGGGAAGGGAACACCATATATTTT.

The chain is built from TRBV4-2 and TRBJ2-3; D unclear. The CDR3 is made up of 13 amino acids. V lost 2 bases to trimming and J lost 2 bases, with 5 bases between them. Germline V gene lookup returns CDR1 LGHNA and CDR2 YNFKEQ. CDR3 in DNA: TGTGCCAGCAGCCAAAAGAACACAGATACGCAGTATTTT. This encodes CASSQKNTDTQYF.

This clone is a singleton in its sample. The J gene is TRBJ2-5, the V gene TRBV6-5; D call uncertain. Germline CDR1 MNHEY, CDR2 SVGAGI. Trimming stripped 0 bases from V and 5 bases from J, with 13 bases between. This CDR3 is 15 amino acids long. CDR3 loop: CASSYSERFGETQYF. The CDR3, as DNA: TGTGCCAGCAGTTACTCGGAAAGGTTTGGGGAGACCCAGTACTTC.

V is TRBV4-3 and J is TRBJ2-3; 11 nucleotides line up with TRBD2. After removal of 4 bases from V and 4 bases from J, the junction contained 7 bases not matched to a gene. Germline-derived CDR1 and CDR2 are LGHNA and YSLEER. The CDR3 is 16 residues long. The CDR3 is CASSREQGLAADTQYF. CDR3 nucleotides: TGCGCCAGCAGCCGAGAACAGGGACTAGCGGCAGATACGCAGTATTTT.

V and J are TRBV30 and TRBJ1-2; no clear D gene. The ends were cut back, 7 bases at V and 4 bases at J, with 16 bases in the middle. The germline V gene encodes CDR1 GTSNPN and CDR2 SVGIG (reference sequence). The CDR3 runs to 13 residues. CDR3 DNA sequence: TGTGCCTATACGATTAACCCAACCTATGGCTACACCTTC. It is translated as CAYTINPTYGYTF.

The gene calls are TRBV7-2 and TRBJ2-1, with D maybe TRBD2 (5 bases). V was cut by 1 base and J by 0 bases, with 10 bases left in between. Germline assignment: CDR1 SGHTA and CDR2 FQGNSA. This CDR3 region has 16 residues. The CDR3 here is CASSLGGGVSYNEQFF. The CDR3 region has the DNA TGTGCCAGCAGCTTAGGCGGAGGTGTCTCCTACAATGAGCAGTTCTTC.

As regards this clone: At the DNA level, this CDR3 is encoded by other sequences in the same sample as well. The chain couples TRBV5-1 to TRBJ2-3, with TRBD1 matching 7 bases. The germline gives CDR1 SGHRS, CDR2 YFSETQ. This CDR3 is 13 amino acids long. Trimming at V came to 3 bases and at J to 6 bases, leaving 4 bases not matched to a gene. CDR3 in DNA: TGCGCCAGCAGCTCAGACAGGGTCGATACGCAGTATTTT. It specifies CASSSDRVDTQYF.

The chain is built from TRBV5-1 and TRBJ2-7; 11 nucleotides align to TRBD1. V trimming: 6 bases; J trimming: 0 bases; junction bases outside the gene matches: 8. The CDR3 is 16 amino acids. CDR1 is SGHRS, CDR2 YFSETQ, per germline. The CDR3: CASTPAGTGGSYEQYF. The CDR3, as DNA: TGCGCCAGCACCCCCGCCGGGACAGGGGGCTCCTACGAGCAGTACTTC.